A single sample gave rise to the 13 T cell receptor beta chains below, sequenced in a study of T-cell reconstitution after alpha-beta-depleted transplantation in children. TCRbeta library preparation incorporated unique molecular identifiers. A single record per CDR3 protein comes from TCRdb applying MiXCR to the PCR reads. Among about 400,000 distinct CDR3 sequences listed, around 21% were seen once. Material: PBMCs from the stem cell graft donor, obtained from the stem cell graft. Receptors originate from a human donor who donated a stem cell graft to a child with acute myeloid leukemia.

CDR3 DNA sequence: TGTGCCAGCAGGTCCATCCCCCGGGAGATGCACAATGAGCAGTTCTTC. Translated: CASRSIPREMHNEQFF. V and J are TRBV12-3 or TRBV12-4 and TRBJ2-1; D might be TRBD2 (6 bases). V was trimmed by 6 bases and J by 5 bases, leaving 20 bases between them. The CDR3 has 16 amino acids.

V usage is TRBV21-1 and J usage is TRBJ2-5. TRBV21-1 is reported as a pseudogene. The length of the CDR3 is 10 residues. The CDR3 DNA is TGTGCCAGCACGTTGGAGACCCAGTACTTC. This codes for CASTLETQYF.

The V gene is TRBV12-3 or TRBV12-4, the J gene TRBJ2-7; D remains ambiguous. V lost 6 bases, J lost 6 bases, and 12 bases lay in between. This CDR3 spans 12 amino acids. The CDR3 here is CASSQTIGEQYF. For the CDR3, the DNA is TGTGCCAGCAGCCAGACGATTGGCGAGCAGTACTTC.

The gene calls are TRBV7-8 and TRBJ2-6; possibly TRBD2 for D (6 bases). This CDR3 has 17 amino acids. V was pared by 3 bases and J by 2 bases, with 14 bases between. Looked up from germline, CDR1 is SGHVS and CDR2 is FQNEAQ. For the CDR3, the DNA is TGTGCCAGCAGCTTCATAATGGGGGGACCTGGGGCCAACGTCCTGACTTTC. Protein product: CASSFIMGGPGANVLTF.

This chain uses TRBV28 with TRBJ2-7; D gene unclear. V was pared by 3 bases and J by 6 bases, with 15 bases between. Germline V gene sequence: CDR1 MDHEN, CDR2 SYDVKM. The length of the CDR3 is 14 residues. The CDR3 region has the DNA TGTGCCAGCAGTTTGAGCCTAACCTCGAGCGAGCAGTACTTC. This codes for CASSLSLTSSEQYF.

This clonotype has a count of ten or more. J is TRBJ2-3 and V is TRBV6-5; the match to TRBD2 covers 7 bases. CDR3 size: 14 residues. CDR1 is MNHEY and CDR2 is SVGAGI in the germline V gene. The J segment lost 6 bases and the V segment lost 2 bases, leaving 5 bases of the junction unmatched. CDR3 amino acids: CASSYTRERDTQYF. The CDR3 region has the DNA TGTGCCAGCAGTTACACGCGGGAGAGGGATACGCAGTATTTT.

The sample holds a few counts of this clonotype. This chain's CDR3 is CASSPSIGADTQYF. CDR3 sequence (DNA): TGTGCCAGCAGTCCATCAATTGGTGCAGATACGCAGTATTTT. The genes are TRBV7-9 and TRBJ2-3, with D uncertain. The CDR3 has 14 residues. V lost 6 bases, J lost 4 bases, and 14 bases lay in between. From germline, CDR1 is SEHNR and CDR2 FQNEAQ (reference sequence).

This chain connects TRBV7-9 to TRBJ2-1; 9 bases align to TRBD2. Per the germline V gene, CDR1 is SEHNR and CDR2 is FQNEAQ (reference sequence). This CDR3 has 16 amino acids. V gave up 5 bases and J gave up 12 bases; unmatched junction bases: 17. CDR3 in DNA: TGTGCCAGCAGCCCCCGGCTAGCGGGACATTCTAATTGGCAGTTCTTC. It encodes CASSPRLAGHSNWQFF. Full variable domain (outside the CDR3, taken from reference TRBV7-9 and TRBJ2-1): DTGVSQNPRHKITKRGQNVTFRCDPISEHNRLYWYRQTLGQGPEFLTYFQNEAQLEKSRLLSDRFSAERPKGSFSTLEIQRTEQGDSAMYLCASSPRLAGHSNWQFFGPGTRLTVL.

This clonotype showed up just a few times. The chain recombines TRBV9 with TRBJ2-4; maybe TRBD1 (7 bases). CDR1 SGDLS and CDR2 YYNGEE come from the germline V gene. The CDR3 is 15 amino acids. V lost 3 bases and J lost 3, with 13 bases in between. DNA of the CDR3: TGTGCCAGCAGCGGGGGGGACAGCCACAAAAACATTCAGTACTTC. Protein product: CASSGGDSHKNIQYF.

This clonotype was counted between two and nine times. The chain couples TRBV12-3 or TRBV12-4 to TRBJ1-4, with TRBD1 identical over 9 bases. The CDR3 totals 14 residues. J was trimmed by 7 bases and V by 5 bases; bases with no gene match: 5. In DNA form, the CDR3 reads TGTGCCAGCAGTGTCGACAGGGGGATTGAAAAACTGTTTTTT. It is translated as CASSVDRGIEKLFF.

This clonotype was found a few times. This chain uses TRBV12-3 or TRBV12-4 with TRBJ1-3, with D hard to call. CDR3 length: 14 residues. Deletions cut 3 bases from V and 0 bases from J, with 6 bases between. The CDR3 DNA reads as TGTGCCAGCAGTTTGAAGAGCTCTGGAAACACCATATATTTT. Translation gives CASSLKSSGNTIYF.

This clonotype was seen more than once but under ten times. The CDR3 sequence is CASTRDQYNEQFF. CDR3 sequence (DNA): TGTGCCAGCACACGGGACCAGTACAATGAGCAGTTCTTC. V gene TRBV9 combines with J gene TRBJ2-1, with D perhaps given as TRBD1 or TRBD2 (5 bases each). The V end was cut by 6 bases, the J end by 4 bases, with 11 bases between. Germline loops: CDR1 SGDLS, CDR2 YYNGEE. This CDR3 contains 13 residues. Variable domain in full (rest from reference TRBV9 and TRBJ2-1): DSGVTQTPKHLITATGQRVTLRCSPRSGDLSVYWYQQSLDQGLQFLIQYYNGEERAKGNILERFSAQQFPDLHSELNLSSLELGDSALYFCASTRDQYNEQFFGPGTRLTVL.

This clonotype was recorded at least ten times. V usage is TRBV15 and J usage is TRBJ2-3; D may be TRBD2 (6 bases). The CDR3 runs 16 residues. Germline-derived CDR1 and CDR2 are LNHNV and YYDKDF (reference sequence). The V and J ends lost 0 bases and 2 bases respectively, with 12 bases between them. This chain's CDR3 is CATSRDVAATTDTQYF. CDR3 nucleotides: TGTGCCACCAGCAGAGATGTAGCGGCTACCACAGATACGCAGTATTTT.